The source of this T cell receptor (beta chain) is a study of T cell responses to AZD1222 COVID-19 vaccine. The method was immunoSEQ multiplex PCR; TCRdb's version includes in-frame clones alone and lacks a portion of them. The sample holds under 200,000 clones, about 90% seen once. The germline V gene encodes CDR1 MGHDK and CDR2 SYGVNS. This CDR3 contains 18 residues. The V end lost 9 bases, the J end lost 3 bases, and 27 bases lay between the germline ends. The TCR originated in an adult in good health. Source: peripheral blood, taken on day 0 of AZD1222 vaccination. The genes are TRBV25-1 and TRBJ1-3; D remains ambiguous. CDR3 nucleotide sequence: TGTGCCAGTAGTACTCTAACGGGAGGAAACTCTGTTGGAAACACCATATATTTT. This translates into CASSTLTGGNSVGNTIYF.